This T cell receptor beta chain was identified during a study of response to subunit inactivated influenza vaccine. In TCRdb, the RT-PCR reads were re-called with MiXCR into one record per CDR3 protein. This repertoire shows 560,000 or so distinct CDR3 sequences, less than 10% found once; its top ten account for under 15%. Note on this clonotype: Antigen: not known.

Germline CDR1 DFQATT, CDR2 SNEGSKA (reference sequence). Trimming removed 0 bases from V and 2 bases from J; junction bases left unmatched: 8. The CDR3 loop spans 17 amino acids. Study-wide points: The study's authors posited that every seasonal influenza vaccination enlists few new T cells.

J is TRBJ2-3 and V is TRBV20-1; 10 positions match TRBD2. The sequence came from a man between 50 and 69 years old who received an inactivated influenza vaccine. Source: PBMCs from blood, taken around 25 months after vaccination. CDR3 residues: CSARDPLLAGYTDTQYF. DNA for the CDR3: TGCAGTGCTAGAGACCCCCTACTAGCGGGATACACAGATACGCAGTATTTT.